Listed here are 18 T cell receptor beta chains from one sample, sequenced in a study of blood T cell repertoires in COVID-19. Some clones are missing from TCRdb's copy, which holds only in-frame ones; the method was immunoSEQ multiplex PCR. The sample yields 180,000 or so clones, around 87% seen once. Sequenced material: peripheral blood. The receptors stem from a man between 18 and 29 years old with acute or convalescent COVID-19.

In its sample, this clone was seen once. The chain recombines TRBV7-9 with TRBJ2-3; 9 nucleotides align to TRBD2. V shed 3 bases and J 2 bases; nucleotides not matched to a gene: 6. The CDR3 has 16 residues. Germline V gives CDR1 SEHNR, CDR2 FQNEAQ (reference sequence). CDR3 region: CASSFRRGGPTDTQYF. The CDR3 bases are TGTGCCAGCAGCTTTCGGCGGGGGGGACCCACAGATACGCAGTATTTT.

This clone was recorded once. The CDR3 region has the DNA TGTGCCAGCAGCTGGGACAGGGGCCCCTACAATGAGCAGTTCTTC. It is translated as CASSWDRGPYNEQFF. This chain uses TRBV3-1 (or the pseudogene TRBV3-2) with TRBJ2-1, with 10 bases matching TRBD1. The V gene's germline CDR1 is LGHDT and CDR2 YNNKEL (reference sequence). Trimming at V came to 5 bases and at J to 2 bases, leaving 3 bases not matched to a gene. CDR3 length: 15 amino acids.

The rearrangement joins TRBV9 to TRBJ1-5, with TRBD1 as a possible D gene (6 bases). Trimming pared 4 bases from V and 7 bases from J, leaving 18 bases between. CDR3 length: 15 amino acids. From germline, CDR1 is SGDLS and CDR2 YYNGEE. The CDR3 DNA is TGTGCCAGCAGCCCGGGGTCGGGGGGCAGGCAGCCCCAGCATTTT. Protein product: CASSPGSGGRQPQHF.

CDR3 residues: CATSRSGTAVSGNTIYF. The CDR3, as DNA: TGTGCCACCAGCAGATCCGGGACAGCCGTCTCTGGAAACACCATATATTTT. The V call is TRBV15, the J call TRBJ1-3; 7 bases match TRBD1. The CDR3 runs 17 residues. Germline V gene lookup returns CDR1 LNHNV and CDR2 YYDKDF (reference sequence). V gave up 2 bases and J gave up 0 bases; unmatched junction bases: 7.

The chain joins TRBV3-1 (or the pseudogene TRBV3-2) to TRBJ1-2; the D gene is possibly TRBD1 (6 bases). Germline CDR1 and CDR2: LGHDT and YNNKEL (reference sequence). The CDR3 has 16 residues. V was cut by 1 base and J by 4 bases, with 16 bases left in between. The CDR3 DNA reads as TGTGCCAGCAGCCAAGGTGTCCCAGGGGCAAGCTATGGCTACACCTTC. This codes for CASSQGVPGASYGYTF.

V usage is TRBV6-5 and J usage is TRBJ2-2; 9 positions agree with TRBD2. Germline loops: CDR1 MNHEY, CDR2 SVGAGI. The CDR3 consists of 15 residues. V was pared by 6 bases and J by 3 bases, with 5 bases of the junction left unmatched. CDR3 in DNA: TGTGCCAGCAGCGATAGCGGGGGATACACCGGGGAGCTGTTTTTT. Residues: CASSDSGGYTGELFF.

This chain links TRBV7-9 with TRBJ1-5, with D unclear. CDR3 length: 14 residues. Germline CDR1 and CDR2: SEHNR and FQNEAQ (reference sequence). V lost 3 bases and J lost 3, with 9 bases in between. Written as DNA, the CDR3 is TGTGCCAGCAGCTTTTCGGGTTACAATCAGCCCCAGCATTTT. Translation: CASSFSGYNQPQHF.

The chain couples TRBV10-3 to TRBJ2-1; D is undetermined. This CDR3 spans 11 amino acids. Trimming pared 6 bases from V and 6 bases from J, leaving 6 bases between. CDR1 and CDR2 (germline): ENHRY, SYGVKD. CDR3 loop: CAIRWANEQFF. CDR3 DNA sequence: TGTGCCATCAGGTGGGCCAATGAGCAGTTCTTC.

The rearrangement links TRBV9 to TRBJ1-1; 7 positions agree with TRBD1. The CDR3 runs to 12 residues. V lost 0 bases, J lost 12 bases, and 5 bases stayed unmatched. From germline, CDR1 is SGDLS and CDR2 YYNGEE. The CDR3 region is CASSVVKGQPFF. For the CDR3, the DNA is TGTGCCAGCAGCGTAGTAAAGGGACAGCCTTTCTTT.

This clone was recorded a few times. Written as DNA, the CDR3 is TGCGCCAGCAATGCAGGGGGCGAGACCCAGTACTTC. Translating it yields CASNAGGETQYF. This chain uses TRBV5-1 with TRBJ2-5, with 8 bases identical to TRBD1. This CDR3 is built from 12 residues. CDR1 and CDR2 (germline): SGHRS, YFSETQ. The V gene end was trimmed by 6 bases and the J gene end by 5 bases; junction bases not matched to a gene: 3. Together with reference TRBV5-1 and TRBJ2-5, the CDR3 gives the full variable domain: KAGVTQTPRYLIKTRGQQVTLSCSPISGHRSVSWYQQTPGQGLQFLFEYFSETQRNKGNFPGRFSGRQFSNSRSEMNVSTLELGDSALYLCASNAGGETQYFGPGTRLLVL.

In this sample, this clone turned up once. The chain uses TRBV5-4 and TRBJ1-1; 8 positions agree with TRBD1. The CDR3 has 13 residues. CDR1 and CDR2 (germline): SGHNT, YYREEE (reference sequence). The V segment lost 4 bases and the J segment 7 bases; nucleotides outside the gene matches: 6. CDR3 sequence reads: CASSPGGLNEAFF. CDR3 nucleotides: TGTGCCAGCAGCCCAGGGGGCCTCAATGAAGCTTTCTTT.

This chain uses TRBV30 with TRBJ2-7; possibly TRBD2 for D (6 bases). The CDR3 totals 13 residues. The ends were cut back, 2 bases at V and 3 bases at J, with 11 bases in the middle. Looked up from germline, CDR1 is GTSNPN and CDR2 is SVGIG (reference sequence). The CDR3, as DNA: TGTGCCTGGAGTTCTGGGACTGGCTACGAGCAGTACTTC. It translates to CAWSSGTGYEQYF.

The chain links TRBV30 to TRBJ2-2; TRBD1 agrees at 7 bases. Germline values: CDR1 GTSNPN, CDR2 SVGIG (reference sequence). Losses at the gene ends were 2 bases for V and 6 bases for J; bases not matched to a gene: 9. The length of the CDR3 is 15 residues. The CDR3 bases are TGTGCCTGGAGTACCCCGGGACAGTTCTCCGGGGAGCTGTTTTTT. It translates to CAWSTPGQFSGELFF.

In DNA, the CDR3 is TGTGCCACCGAGGCGGGGCCTGGGGCCAACGTCCTGACTTTC. Protein: CATEAGPGANVLTF. The gene calls are TRBV19 and TRBJ2-6, with a tentative D call TRBD2 (6 bases). Looked up from germline, CDR1 is LNHDA and CDR2 is SQIVND (reference sequence). The CDR3 is made up of 14 amino acids. The germline V and J ends were trimmed by 10 bases and 2 bases, with 12 bases remaining between them.

This rearrangement joins TRBV12-2 to TRBJ2-3; the table's D call of TRBD2 was not tested on the DNA. TRBV12-2 counts as a pseudogene. The CDR3 is 20 residues long. The CDR3 DNA sequence: TGTGCAAGTCGCTTAGAGGTCGCTGCGGTCGCGGGGGTCGGCACAGATACGCAGTATTTT. Residues: CASRLEVAAVAGVGTDTQYF.

Points on this clone: This sample includes further DNA sequences coding for the same CDR3. The gene calls are TRBV19 and TRBJ1-1, with 9 bases that match TRBD1. Germline-derived CDR1 and CDR2 are LNHDA and SQIVND (reference sequence). The V segment lost 6 bases and the J segment 6 bases; nucleotides outside the gene matches: 8. The CDR3 runs 14 residues. The CDR3 nucleotides read TGTGCCAGTAGGGTGACAGGGGGAATTCCTGAAGCTTTCTTT. This translates into CASRVTGGIPEAFF.

The J gene is TRBJ2-5, the V gene TRBV6-6; TRBD1 matches at 7 bases. Germline V gives CDR1 MNHNY, CDR2 SVGAGI (reference sequence). With 6 bases clipped from V and 1 base from J, the junction kept 2 bases outside the gene matches. This CDR3 comprises 13 residues. Here the CDR3 DNA reads TGTGCCAGCAGCCGGGACAGCCAAGAGACCCAGTACTTC. It specifies CASSRDSQETQYF.

The rearrangement links TRBV11-2 to TRBJ2-5; 13 bases are shared with TRBD2. The CDR3 is 16 residues long. V trimming: 5 bases; J trimming: 1 base; junction bases outside the gene matches: 4. Germline lookup yields CDR1 SGHAT and CDR2 FQNNGV. CDR3 bases: TGTGCCAGCAGCATAACTAGCGGGGGGGCCCAAGAGACCCAGTACTTC. It yields the protein CASSITSGGAQETQYF.